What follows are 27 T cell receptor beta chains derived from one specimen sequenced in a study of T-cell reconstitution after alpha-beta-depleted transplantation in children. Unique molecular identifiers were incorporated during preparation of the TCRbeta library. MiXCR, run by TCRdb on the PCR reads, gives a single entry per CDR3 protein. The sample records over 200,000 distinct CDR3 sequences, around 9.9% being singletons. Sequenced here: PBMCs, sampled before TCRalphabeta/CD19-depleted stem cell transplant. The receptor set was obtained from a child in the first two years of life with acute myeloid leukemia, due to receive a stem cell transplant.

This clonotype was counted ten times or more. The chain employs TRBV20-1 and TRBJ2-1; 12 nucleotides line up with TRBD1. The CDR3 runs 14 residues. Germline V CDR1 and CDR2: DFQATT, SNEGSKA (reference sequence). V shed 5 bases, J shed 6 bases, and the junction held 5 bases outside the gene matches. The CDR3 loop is CSAQSGQGANEQFF. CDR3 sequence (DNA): TGCAGTGCTCAATCGGGACAGGGGGCCAATGAGCAGTTCTTC.

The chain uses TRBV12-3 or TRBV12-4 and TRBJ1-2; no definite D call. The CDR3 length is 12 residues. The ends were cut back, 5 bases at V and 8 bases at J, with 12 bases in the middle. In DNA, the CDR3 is TGTGCCAGCAGTCCGAACTCGTTGGGCTACACCTTC. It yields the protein CASSPNSLGYTF.

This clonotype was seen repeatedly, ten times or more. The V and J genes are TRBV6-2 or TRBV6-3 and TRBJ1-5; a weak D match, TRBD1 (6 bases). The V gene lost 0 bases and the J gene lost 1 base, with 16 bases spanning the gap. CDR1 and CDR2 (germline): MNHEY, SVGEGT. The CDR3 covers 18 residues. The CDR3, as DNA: TGTGCCAGCAGTTACTCGGGAACAGGGAAAATGAGCAATCAGCCCCAGCATTTT. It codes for CASSYSGTGKMSNQPQHF.

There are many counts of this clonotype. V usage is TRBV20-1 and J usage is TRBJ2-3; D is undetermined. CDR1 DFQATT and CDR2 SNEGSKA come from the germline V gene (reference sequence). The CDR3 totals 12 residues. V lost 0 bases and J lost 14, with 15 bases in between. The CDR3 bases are TGCAGTGCTAGAGATAAAAGGACCCCAGTGTATTTT. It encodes CSARDKRTPVYF.

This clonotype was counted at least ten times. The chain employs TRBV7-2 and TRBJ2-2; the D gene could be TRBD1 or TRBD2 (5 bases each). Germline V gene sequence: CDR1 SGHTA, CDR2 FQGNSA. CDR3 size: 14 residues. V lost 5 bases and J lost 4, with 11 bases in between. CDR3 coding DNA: TGTGCCAGCAGCACCACCGGGACCACCGGGGAGCTGTTTTTT. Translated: CASSTTGTTGELFF.

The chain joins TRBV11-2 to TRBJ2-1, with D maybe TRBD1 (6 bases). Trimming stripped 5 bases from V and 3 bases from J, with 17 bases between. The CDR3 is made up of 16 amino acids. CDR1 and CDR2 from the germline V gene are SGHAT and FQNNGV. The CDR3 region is CASSLTVRGNYNEQFF. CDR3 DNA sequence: TGTGCCAGCAGCCTAACCGTCAGGGGTAACTACAATGAGCAGTTCTTC.

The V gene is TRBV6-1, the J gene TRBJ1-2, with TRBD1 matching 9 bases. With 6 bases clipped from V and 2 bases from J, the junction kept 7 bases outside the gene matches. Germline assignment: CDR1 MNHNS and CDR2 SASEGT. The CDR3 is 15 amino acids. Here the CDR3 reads CASRQQGAQNYGYTF. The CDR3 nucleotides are TGTGCCAGCAGACAACAGGGGGCGCAGAACTATGGCTACACCTTC.

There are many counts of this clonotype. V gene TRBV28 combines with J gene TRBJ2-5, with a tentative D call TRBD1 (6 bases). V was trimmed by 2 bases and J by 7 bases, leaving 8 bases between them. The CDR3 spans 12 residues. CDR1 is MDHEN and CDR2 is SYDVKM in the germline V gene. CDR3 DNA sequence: TGTGCCAGCAGTTTAGAGGGGGTGACCCAGTACTTC. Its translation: CASSLEGVTQYF.

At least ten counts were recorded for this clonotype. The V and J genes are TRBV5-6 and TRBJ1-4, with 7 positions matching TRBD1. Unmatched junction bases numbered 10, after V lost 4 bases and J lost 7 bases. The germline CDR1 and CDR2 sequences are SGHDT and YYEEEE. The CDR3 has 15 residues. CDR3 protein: CASSQTTGWSEKLFF. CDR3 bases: TGTGCCAGCAGCCAAACGACAGGGTGGAGTGAAAAACTGTTTTTT.

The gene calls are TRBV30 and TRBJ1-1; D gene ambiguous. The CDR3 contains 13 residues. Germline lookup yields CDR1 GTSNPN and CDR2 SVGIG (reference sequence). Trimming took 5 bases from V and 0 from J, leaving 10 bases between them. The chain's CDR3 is CAWEYGMNTEAFF. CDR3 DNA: TGTGCCTGGGAATACGGTATGAACACTGAAGCTTTCTTT.

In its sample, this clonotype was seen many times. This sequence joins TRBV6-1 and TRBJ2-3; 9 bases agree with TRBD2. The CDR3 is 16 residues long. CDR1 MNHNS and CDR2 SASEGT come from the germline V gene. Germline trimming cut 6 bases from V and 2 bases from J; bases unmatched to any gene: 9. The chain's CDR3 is CASSLKTSGITDTQYF. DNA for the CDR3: TGTGCCAGCAGCCTAAAGACTAGCGGAATCACAGATACGCAGTATTTT.

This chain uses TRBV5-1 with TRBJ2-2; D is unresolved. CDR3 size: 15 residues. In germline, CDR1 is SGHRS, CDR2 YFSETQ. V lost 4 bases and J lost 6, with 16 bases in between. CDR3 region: CASSPLPRFSGELFF. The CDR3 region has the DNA TGCGCCAGCAGCCCCTTGCCCCGTTTCTCCGGGGAGCTGTTTTTT.

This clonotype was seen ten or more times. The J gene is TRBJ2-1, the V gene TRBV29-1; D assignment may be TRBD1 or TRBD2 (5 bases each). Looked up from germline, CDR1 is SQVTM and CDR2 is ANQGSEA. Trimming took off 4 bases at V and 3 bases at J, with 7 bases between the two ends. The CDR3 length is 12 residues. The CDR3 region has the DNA TGCAGCGTTGGGGACGGCTACAATGAGCAGTTCTTC. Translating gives CSVGDGYNEQFF.

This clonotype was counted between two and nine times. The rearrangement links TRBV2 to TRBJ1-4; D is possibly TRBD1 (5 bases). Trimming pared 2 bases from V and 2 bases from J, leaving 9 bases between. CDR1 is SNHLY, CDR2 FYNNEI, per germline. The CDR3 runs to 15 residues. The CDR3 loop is CASSERGATNEKLFF. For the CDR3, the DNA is TGTGCCAGCAGTGAAAGAGGGGCGACTAATGAAAAACTGTTTTTT.

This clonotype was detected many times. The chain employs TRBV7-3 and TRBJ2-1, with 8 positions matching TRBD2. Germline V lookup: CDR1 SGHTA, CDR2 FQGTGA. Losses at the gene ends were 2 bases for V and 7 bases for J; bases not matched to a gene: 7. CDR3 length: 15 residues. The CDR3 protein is CASSLASGSLNEQFF. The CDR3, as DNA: TGTGCCAGCAGCTTAGCCAGCGGGAGCCTGAATGAGCAGTTCTTC.

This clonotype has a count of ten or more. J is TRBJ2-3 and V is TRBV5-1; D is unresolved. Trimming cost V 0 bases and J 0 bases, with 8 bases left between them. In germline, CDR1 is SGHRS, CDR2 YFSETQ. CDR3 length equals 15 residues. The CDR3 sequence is CASSLAELSTDTQYF. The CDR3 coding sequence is TGCGCCAGCAGCTTGGCTGAACTGAGCACAGATACGCAGTATTTT.

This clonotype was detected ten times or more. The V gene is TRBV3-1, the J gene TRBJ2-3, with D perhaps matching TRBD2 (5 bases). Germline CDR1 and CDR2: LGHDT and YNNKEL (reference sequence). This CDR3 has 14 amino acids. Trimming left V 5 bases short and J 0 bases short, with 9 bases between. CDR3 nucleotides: TGTGCCAGCAGCATCCGACTAAGCACAGATACGCAGTATTTT. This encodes CASSIRLSTDTQYF.

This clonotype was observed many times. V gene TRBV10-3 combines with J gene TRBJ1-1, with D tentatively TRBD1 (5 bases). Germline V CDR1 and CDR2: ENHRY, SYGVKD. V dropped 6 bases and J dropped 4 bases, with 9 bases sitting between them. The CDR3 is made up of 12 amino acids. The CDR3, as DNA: TGTGCCATCAGAGGGGTCGGCACTGAAGCTTTCTTT. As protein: CAIRGVGTEAFF.

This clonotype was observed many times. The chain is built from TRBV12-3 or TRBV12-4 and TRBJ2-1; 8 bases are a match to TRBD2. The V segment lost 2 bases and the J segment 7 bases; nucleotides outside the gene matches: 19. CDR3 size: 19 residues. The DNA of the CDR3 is TGTGCCAGCAGTTTACCCGATCTTGGACTAGCTGAAGCCCCGAATGAGCAGTTCTTC. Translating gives CASSLPDLGLAEAPNEQFF.

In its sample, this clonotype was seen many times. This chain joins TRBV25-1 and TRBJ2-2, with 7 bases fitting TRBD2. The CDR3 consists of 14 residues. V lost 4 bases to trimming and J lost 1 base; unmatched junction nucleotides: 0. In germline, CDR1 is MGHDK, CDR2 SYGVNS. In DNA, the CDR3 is TGTGCCAGCAGTGCTAGCGGGAACACCGGGGAGCTGTTTTTT. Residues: CASSASGNTGELFF.

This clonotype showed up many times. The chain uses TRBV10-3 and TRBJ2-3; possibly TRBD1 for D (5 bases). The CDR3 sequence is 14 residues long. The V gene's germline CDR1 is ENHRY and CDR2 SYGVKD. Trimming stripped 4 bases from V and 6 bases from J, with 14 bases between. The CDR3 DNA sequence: TGTGCCATCAGTGCGCAGCCCAGGGCGGATACGCAGTATTTT. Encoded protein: CAISAQPRADTQYF.

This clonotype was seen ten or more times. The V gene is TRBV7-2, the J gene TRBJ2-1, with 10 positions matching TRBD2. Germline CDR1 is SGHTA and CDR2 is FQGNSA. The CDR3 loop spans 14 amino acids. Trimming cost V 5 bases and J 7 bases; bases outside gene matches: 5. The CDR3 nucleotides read TGTGCCAGCAGCCAAAGGGGACTAGCGAATGAGCAGTTCTTC. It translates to CASSQRGLANEQFF.

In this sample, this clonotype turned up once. CDR3 amino acids: CASSPRQAGEKLFF. The DNA for the CDR3 is TGTGCCAGCAGCCCTAGACAGGCGGGTGAAAAACTGTTTTTT. The chain carries TRBV14 and TRBJ1-4; possible D gene TRBD1, 6 bases. This CDR3 has 14 amino acids. V gave up 4 bases and J gave up 7 bases, with 13 bases separating them. From germline, CDR1 is SGHDN and CDR2 FVKESK.

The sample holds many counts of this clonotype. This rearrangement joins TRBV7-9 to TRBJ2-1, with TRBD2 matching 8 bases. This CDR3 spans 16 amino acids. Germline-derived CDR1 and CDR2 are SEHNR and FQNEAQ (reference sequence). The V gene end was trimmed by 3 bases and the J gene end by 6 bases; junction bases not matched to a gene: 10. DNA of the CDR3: TGTGCCAGCAGCTTTAGAAGCGGGGGCCGCGGCAATGAGCAGTTCTTC. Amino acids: CASSFRSGGRGNEQFF.

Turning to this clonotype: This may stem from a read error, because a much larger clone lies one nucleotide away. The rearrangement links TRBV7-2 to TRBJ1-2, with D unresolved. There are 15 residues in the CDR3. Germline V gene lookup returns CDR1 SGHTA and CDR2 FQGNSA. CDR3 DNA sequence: TGTGCCAGCAGCTTAGCGCACGGATCTAACTATGGCTACCCCTTC. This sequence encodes CASSLAHGSNYGYPF.

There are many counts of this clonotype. CDR3 DNA: TGTGCCAGCAGCGTTAGCGGGGAACTTAGGGAGACCCAGTACTTC. It yields the protein CASSVSGELRETQYF. This chain joins TRBV7-6 and TRBJ2-5; 8 bases map to TRBD2. The CDR3 totals 15 residues. Germline trimming cut 5 bases from V and 5 bases from J; bases unmatched to any gene: 10. Germline CDR1 reads SGHVS; CDR2 reads FNYEAQ.

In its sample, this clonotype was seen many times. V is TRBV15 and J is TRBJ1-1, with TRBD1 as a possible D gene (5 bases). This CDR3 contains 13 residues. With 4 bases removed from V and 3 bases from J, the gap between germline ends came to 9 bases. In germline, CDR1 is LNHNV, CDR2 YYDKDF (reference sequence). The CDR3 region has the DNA TGTGCCACCAGCATCCAACAGGACACTGAAGCTTTCTTT. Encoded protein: CATSIQQDTEAFF.